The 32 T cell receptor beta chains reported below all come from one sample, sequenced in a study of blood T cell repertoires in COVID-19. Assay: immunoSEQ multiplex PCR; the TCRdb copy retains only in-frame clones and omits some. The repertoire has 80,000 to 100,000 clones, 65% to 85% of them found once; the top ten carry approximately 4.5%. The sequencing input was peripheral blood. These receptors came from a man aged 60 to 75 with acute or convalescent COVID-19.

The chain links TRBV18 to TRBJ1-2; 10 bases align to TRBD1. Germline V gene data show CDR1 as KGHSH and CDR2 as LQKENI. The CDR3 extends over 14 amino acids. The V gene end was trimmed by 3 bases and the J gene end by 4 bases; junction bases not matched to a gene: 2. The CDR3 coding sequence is TGTGCCAGCTCACCCGGGACAGGGGCCTATGGCTACACCTTC. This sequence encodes CASSPGTGAYGYTF.

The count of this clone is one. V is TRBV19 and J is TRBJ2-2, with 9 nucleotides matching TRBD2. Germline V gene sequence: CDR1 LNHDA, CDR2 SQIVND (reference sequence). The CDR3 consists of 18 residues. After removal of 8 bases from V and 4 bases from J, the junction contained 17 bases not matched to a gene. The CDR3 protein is CASSRTSEISAGTGELFF. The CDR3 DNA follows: TGTGCCAGTTCCCGGACTAGCGAGATCTCCGCGGGCACCGGGGAGCTGTTTTTT.

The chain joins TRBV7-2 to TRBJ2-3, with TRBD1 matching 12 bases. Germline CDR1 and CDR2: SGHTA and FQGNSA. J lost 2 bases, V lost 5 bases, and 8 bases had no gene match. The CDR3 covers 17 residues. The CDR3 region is CASSITGTGGVTDTQYF. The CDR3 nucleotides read TGTGCCAGCAGCATTACCGGGACAGGGGGCGTCACAGATACGCAGTATTTT.

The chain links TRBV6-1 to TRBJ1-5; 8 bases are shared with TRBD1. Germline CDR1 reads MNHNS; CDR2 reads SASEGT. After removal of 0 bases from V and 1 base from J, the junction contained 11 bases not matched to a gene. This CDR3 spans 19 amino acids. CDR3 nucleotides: TGTGCCAGCAGTGAAGCGCCAGGGGGCGGAAAGTGGAGCAATCAGCCCCAGCATTTT. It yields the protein CASSEAPGGGKWSNQPQHF.

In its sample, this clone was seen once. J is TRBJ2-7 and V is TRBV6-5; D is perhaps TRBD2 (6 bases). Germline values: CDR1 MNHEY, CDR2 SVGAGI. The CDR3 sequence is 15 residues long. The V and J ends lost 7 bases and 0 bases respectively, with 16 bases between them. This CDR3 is CASNKGLLISYEQYF. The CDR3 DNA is TGTGCCAGCAACAAGGGACTCTTGATCTCCTACGAGCAGTACTTC.

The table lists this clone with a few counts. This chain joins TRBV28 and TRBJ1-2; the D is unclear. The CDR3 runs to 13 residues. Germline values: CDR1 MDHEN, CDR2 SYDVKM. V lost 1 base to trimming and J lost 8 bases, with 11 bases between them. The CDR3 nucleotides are TGTGCCAGCAGTTTATTCTCAAGTCTAGGCTACACCTTC. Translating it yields CASSLFSSLGYTF.

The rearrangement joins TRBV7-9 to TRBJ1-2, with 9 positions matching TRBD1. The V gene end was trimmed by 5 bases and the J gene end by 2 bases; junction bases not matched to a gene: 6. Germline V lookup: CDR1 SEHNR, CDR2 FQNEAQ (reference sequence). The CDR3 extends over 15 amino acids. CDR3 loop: CASSRGQGKNYGYTF. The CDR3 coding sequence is TGTGCCAGCAGCCGAGGACAGGGGAAAAACTATGGCTACACCTTC.

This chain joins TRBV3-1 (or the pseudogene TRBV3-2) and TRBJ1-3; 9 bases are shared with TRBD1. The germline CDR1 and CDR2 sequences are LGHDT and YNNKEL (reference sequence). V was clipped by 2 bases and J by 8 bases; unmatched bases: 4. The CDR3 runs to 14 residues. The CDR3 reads CASSQRTGVDTIYF. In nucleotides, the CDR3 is TGTGCCAGCAGCCAACGGACAGGGGTAGACACCATATATTTT.

CDR3 residues: CASSLRYGDQPQHF. For the CDR3, the DNA is TGTGCCAGCAGCTTACGTTATGGAGATCAGCCCCAGCATTTT. The V and J genes are TRBV11-2 and TRBJ1-5; no reliable D call. This CDR3 is built from 14 residues. Germline V gene lookup returns CDR1 SGHAT and CDR2 FQNNGV. The V gene lost 2 bases and the J gene lost 5 bases, with 10 bases spanning the gap. The variable domain in full, completed from reference TRBV11-2 and TRBJ1-5, reads EAGVAQSPRYKIIEKRQSVAFWCNPISGHATLYWYQQILGQGPKLLIQFQNNGVVDDSQLPKDRFSAERLKGVDSTLKIQPAKLEDSAVYLCASSLRYGDQPQHFGDGTRLSIL.

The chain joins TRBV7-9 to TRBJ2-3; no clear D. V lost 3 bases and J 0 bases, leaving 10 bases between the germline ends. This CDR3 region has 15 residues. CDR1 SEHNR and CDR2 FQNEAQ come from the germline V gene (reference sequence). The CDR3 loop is CASSFKRWSTDTQYF. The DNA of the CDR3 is TGTGCCAGCAGCTTCAAGAGGTGGAGCACAGATACGCAGTATTTT.

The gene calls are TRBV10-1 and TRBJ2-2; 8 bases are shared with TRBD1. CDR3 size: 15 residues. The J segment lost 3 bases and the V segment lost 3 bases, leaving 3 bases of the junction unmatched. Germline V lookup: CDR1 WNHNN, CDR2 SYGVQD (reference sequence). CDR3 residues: CASSDRRGHTGELFF. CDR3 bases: TGCGCCAGCAGTGACCGCAGGGGGCACACCGGGGAGCTGTTTTTT.

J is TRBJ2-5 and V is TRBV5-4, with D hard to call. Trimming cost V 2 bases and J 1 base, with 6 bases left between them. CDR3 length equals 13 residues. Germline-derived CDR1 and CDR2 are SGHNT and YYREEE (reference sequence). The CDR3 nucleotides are TGTGCCAGCAGCTTAGACATCCAAGAGACCCAGTACTTC. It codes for CASSLDIQETQYF.

The CDR3 DNA is TGTGCCAGCAGCAAAAGCCTCAACAATGAGCAGTTCTTC. Translated: CASSKSLNNEQFF. This rearrangement joins TRBV6-2 or TRBV6-3 to TRBJ2-1; D not certain. The length of the CDR3 is 13 residues. Trimming took off 6 bases at V and 5 bases at J, with 11 bases between the two ends. Germline values: CDR1 MNHEY, CDR2 SVGEGT.

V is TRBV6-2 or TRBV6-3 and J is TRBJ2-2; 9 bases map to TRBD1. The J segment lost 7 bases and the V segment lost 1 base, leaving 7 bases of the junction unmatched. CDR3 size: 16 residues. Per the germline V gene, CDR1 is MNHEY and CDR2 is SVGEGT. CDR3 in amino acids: CASSYLGQGYIGELFF. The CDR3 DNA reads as TGTGCCAGCAGTTACTTGGGACAGGGATATATCGGGGAGCTGTTTTTT.

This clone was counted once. The CDR3 loop is CASSARQGSSYNSPLHF. DNA of the CDR3: TGTGCCAGCAGCGCCAGACAGGGCAGCTCCTATAATTCACCCCTCCACTTT. The chain uses TRBV9 and TRBJ1-6; TRBD1 aligns across 7 bases. CDR3 length equals 17 residues. V shed 3 bases and J 0 bases; nucleotides not matched to a gene: 6. CDR1 is SGDLS and CDR2 is YYNGEE in the germline V gene.

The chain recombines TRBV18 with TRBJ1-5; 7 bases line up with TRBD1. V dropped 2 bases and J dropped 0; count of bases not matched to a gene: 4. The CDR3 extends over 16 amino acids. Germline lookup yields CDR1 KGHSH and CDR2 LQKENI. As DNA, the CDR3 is TGTGCCAGCTCACCAATAACAGGGGATAGCAATCAGCCCCAGCATTTT. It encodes CASSPITGDSNQPQHF. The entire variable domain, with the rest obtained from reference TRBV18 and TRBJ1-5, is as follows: NAGVMQNPRHLVRRRGQEARLRCSPMKGHSHVYWYRQLPEEGLKFMVYLQKENIIDESGMPKERFSAEFPKEGPSILRIQQVVRGDSAAYFCASSPITGDSNQPQHFGDGTRLSIL.

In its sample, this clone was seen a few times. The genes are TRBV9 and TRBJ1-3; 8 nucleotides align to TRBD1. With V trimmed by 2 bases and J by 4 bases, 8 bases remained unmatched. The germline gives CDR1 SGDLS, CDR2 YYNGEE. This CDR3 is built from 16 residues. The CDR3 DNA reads TGTGCCAGCAGCGTTTCCGGACAGGGAACCGGAAACACCATATATTTT. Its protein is CASSVSGQGTGNTIYF.

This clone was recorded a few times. CDR3 sequence reads: CASSEEGASSYEQYF. CDR3 DNA: TGTGCCAGCAGTGAAGAGGGGGCAAGCTCCTACGAGCAGTACTTC. The J gene is TRBJ2-7, the V gene TRBV6-1; 7 bases map to TRBD1. Germline trimming cut 1 base from V and 0 bases from J; bases unmatched to any gene: 3. CDR1 and CDR2 from the germline V gene are MNHNS and SASEGT. This CDR3 has 15 residues.

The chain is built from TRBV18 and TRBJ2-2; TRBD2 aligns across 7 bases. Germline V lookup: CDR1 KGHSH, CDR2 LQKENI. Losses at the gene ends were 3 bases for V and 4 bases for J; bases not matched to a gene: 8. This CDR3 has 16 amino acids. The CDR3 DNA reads TGTGCCAGCTCACCTCGGCTAGCGGCCCCCACCGGGGAGCTGTTTTTT. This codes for CASSPRLAAPTGELFF. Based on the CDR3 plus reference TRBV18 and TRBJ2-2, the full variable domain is NAGVMQNPRHLVRRRGQEARLRCSPMKGHSHVYWYRQLPEEGLKFMVYLQKENIIDESGMPKERFSAEFPKEGPSILRIQQVVRGDSAAYFCASSPRLAAPTGELFFGEGSRLTVL.

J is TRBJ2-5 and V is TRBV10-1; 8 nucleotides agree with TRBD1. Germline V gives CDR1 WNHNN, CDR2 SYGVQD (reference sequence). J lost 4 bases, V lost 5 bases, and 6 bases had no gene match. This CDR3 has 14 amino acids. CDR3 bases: TGCGCCAGCAGTCCAGGGGGCGCGGGAGAGACCCAGTACTTC. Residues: CASSPGGAGETQYF.

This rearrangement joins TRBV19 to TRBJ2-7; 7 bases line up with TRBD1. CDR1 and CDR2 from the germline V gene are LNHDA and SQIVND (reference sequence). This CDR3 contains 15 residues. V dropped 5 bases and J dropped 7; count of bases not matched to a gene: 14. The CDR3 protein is CASSAPRDSTYEQYF. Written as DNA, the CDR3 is TGTGCCAGTAGTGCGCCCAGGGACAGCACATATGAGCAGTACTTC.

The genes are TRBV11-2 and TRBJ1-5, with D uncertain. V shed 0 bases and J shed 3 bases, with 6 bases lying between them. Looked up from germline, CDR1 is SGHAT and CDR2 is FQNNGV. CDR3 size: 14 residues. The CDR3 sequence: CASSLESFNQPQHF. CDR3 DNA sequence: TGTGCCAGCAGCTTAGAGAGTTTCAATCAGCCCCAGCATTTT.

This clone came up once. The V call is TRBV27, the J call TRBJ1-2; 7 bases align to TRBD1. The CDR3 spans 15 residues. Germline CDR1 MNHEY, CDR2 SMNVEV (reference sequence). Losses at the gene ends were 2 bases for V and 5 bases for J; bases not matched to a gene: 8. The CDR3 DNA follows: TGTGCCAGCAGTTTAGCGGGTACAGGGGAGTATGGCTACACCTTC. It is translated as CASSLAGTGEYGYTF.

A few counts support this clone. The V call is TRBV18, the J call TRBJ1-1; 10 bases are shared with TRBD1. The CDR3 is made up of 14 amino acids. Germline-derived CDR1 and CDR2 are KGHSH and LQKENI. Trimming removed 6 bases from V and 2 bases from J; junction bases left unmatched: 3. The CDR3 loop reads CASSGQGSNTEAFF. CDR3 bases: TGTGCCAGCTCGGGACAGGGGTCTAACACTGAAGCTTTCTTT.

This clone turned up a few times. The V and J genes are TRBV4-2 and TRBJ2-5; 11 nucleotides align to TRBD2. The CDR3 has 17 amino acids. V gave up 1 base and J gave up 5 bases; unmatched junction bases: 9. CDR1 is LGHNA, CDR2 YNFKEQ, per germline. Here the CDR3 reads CASSQGGGSGRVETQYF. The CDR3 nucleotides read TGTGCCAGCAGCCAAGGAGGCGGTAGCGGGAGGGTCGAGACCCAGTACTTC.

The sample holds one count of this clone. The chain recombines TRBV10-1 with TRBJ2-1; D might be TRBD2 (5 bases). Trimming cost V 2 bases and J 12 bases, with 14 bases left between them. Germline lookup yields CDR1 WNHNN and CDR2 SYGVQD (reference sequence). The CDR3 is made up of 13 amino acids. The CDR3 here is CASSETLERVQFF. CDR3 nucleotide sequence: TGCGCCAGCAGTGAGACACTAGAGAGGGTGCAGTTCTTC.

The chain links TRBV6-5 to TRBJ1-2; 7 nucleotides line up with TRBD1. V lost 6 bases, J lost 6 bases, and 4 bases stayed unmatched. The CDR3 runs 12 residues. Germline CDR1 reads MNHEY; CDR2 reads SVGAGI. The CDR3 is CASREGQHGYTF. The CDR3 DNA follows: TGTGCCAGCAGAGAGGGACAGCATGGCTACACCTTC.

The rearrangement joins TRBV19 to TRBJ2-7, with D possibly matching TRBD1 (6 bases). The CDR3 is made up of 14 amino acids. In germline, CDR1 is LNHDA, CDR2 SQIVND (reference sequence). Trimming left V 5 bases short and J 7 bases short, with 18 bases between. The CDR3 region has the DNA TGTGCCAGTAGTGTGACAGGAGCCCCCGGTGAGCAGTACTTC. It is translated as CASSVTGAPGEQYF.

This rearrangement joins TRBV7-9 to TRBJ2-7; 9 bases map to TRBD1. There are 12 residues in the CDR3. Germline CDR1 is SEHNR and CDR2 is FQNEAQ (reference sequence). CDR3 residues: CAAQGALYEQYF. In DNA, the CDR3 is TGTGCTGCACAGGGGGCGCTTTACGAGCAGTACTTC.

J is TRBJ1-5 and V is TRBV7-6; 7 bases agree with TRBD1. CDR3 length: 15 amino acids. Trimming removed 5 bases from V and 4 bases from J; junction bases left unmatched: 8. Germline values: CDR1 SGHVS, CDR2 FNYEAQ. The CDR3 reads CASSPRGYPNQPQHF. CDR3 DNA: TGTGCCAGCAGCCCCAGGGGGTATCCAAATCAGCCCCAGCATTTT.

Written as DNA, the CDR3 is TGTGCCAGCGGCAACGAACTACCGGCAGAGACCCAGTACTTC. Protein sequence: CASGNELPAETQYF. This sequence joins TRBV2 and TRBJ2-5; D unclear. Germline CDR1 SNHLY, CDR2 FYNNEI. The CDR3 loop spans 14 amino acids. Trimming took off 8 bases at V and 4 bases at J, with 17 bases between the two ends. Full variable domain (missing parts from reference TRBV2 and TRBJ2-5): EPEVTQTPSHQVTQMGQEVILRCVPISNHLYFYWYRQILGQKVEFLVSFYNNEISEKSEIFDDQFSVERPDGSNFTLKIRSTKLEDSAMYFCASGNELPAETQYFGPGTRLLVL.

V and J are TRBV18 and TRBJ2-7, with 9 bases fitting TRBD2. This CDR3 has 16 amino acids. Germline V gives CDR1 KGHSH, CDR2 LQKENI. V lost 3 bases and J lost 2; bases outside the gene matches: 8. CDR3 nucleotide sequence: TGTGCCAGCTCACCCTATAGCGGGAGTTCCCCCTACGAGCAGTACTTC. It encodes CASSPYSGSSPYEQYF.